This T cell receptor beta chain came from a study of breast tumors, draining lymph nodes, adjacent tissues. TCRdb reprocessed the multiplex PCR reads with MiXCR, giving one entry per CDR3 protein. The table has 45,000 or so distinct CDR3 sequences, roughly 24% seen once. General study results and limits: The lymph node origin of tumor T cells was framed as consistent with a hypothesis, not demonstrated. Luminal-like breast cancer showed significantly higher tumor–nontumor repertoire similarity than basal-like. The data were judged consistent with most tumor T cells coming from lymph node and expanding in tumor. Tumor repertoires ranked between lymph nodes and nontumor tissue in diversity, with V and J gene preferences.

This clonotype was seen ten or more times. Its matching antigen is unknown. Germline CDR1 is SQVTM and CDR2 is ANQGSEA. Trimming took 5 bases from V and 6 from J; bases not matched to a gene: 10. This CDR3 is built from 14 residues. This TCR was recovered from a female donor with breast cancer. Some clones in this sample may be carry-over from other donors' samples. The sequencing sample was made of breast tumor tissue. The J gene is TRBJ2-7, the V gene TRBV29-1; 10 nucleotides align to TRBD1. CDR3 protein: CSVLSGTGVGEQYF. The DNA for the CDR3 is TGCAGCGTTCTCTCCGGGACAGGGGTCGGCGAGCAGTACTTC.